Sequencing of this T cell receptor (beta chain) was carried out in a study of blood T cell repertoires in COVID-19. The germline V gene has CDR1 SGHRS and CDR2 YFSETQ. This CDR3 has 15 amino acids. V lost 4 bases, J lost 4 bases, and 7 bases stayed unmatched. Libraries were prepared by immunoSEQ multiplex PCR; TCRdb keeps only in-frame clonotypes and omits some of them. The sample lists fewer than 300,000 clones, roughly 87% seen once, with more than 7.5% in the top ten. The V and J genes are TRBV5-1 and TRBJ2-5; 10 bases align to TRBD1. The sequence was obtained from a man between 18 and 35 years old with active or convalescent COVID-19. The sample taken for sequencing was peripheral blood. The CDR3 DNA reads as TGCGCCAGCAGCCCACGACAGGGGGCCGCAGAGACCCAGTACTTC. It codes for CASSPRQGAAETQYF.